This T cell receptor (beta chain) derives from a study of T cells in localized non-small cell lung cancer. Trimming left V 0 bases short and J 4 bases short, with 9 bases between. This CDR3 comprises 14 residues. CDR1 is SGDLS and CDR2 is YYNGEE in the germline V gene. The sampled adjacent lung lay at least 2 cm from the tumor margin and showed no atypia. The table lists this clone with a few counts. Its antigen remains unknown. The method was immunoSEQ multiplex PCR; TCRdb's version includes in-frame clones alone and lacks a portion of them. The sample shows 1,500 or so clones, about 33% of them seen only once. Study conclusions and caveats: In the blood, greater T cell density corresponded to longer overall survival. When the top 100 tumor clones were examined, a median around 50 of them also appeared in the adjacent lung, which was paired and uninvolved. Among the tissues sampled, uninvolved adjacent lung had the highest T cell clonality, above tumor.

The chain recombines TRBV9 with TRBJ2-3; D not resolved. The sequence was collected from a male donor older than 55 with stage II squamous cell lung carcinoma. The specimen comprised normal lung tissue next to the tumor, sampled before any cancer treatment. The CDR3 spells CASSVEDSPDTQYF. The CDR3 bases are TGTGCCAGCAGCGTAGAAGACTCCCCAGATACGCAGTATTTT.